This T cell receptor beta chain appears in the sequencing data of a study of T-cell memory formation after mild COVID-19. Study results and limitations: Within pre-infection memory, some responding clones were found, suggesting cross-reactive memory joined. A balance of CD4 and CD8 characterized clones contracting day 15 to 85, whereas later expanders leaned CD4+. Contracting CD4+ clones were located mainly in CM and EM, and CD8+ clones in EMRA.

This clonotype was observed a handful of times. The antigen remains undetermined. Constant-segment-primed 5'RACE gave TCR alpha and TCR beta cDNA libraries with sample barcodes and UMIs. From the 5' RACE reads, TCRdb called clonotypes with MiXCR, one entry per CDR3 protein. The sample includes a few hundred thousand distinct CDR3 sequences, roughly 21% of them seen just once. The CDR3 extends over 15 amino acids. The V and J ends lost 1 base and 5 bases respectively, with 12 bases between them. The germline gives CDR1 SGHKS, CDR2 YYEKEE (reference sequence). The rearrangement links TRBV5-5 to TRBJ1-4; the D gene is possibly TRBD1 (6 bases). The sample taken for sequencing was PBMCs or a T cell subset sorted from them (not recorded which). The sequence was collected from an adult woman who had mild COVID-19 (a few samples of this study predate the infection). Cell type and time point are not known. The DNA for the CDR3 is TGTGCCAGCAGCTTGTTACAGGGTAGGAATGAAAAACTGTTTTTT. Amino acids: CASSLLQGRNEKLFF.